Included here is one T cell receptor beta chain sequence, with context. This sample is drawn from a study of cytomegalovirus exposure and HLA in healthy donors. Primers for the PCR totalled 60 Vbeta and 13 Jbeta. Sequencing used immunoSEQ multiplex PCR; TCRdb keeps in-frame clones, though not all of them. The table records 99,000 or so clones, about 80% of them present only once. This CDR3 spans 16 amino acids. V was clipped by 0 bases and J by 3 bases, with 15 bases between them. Germline V lookup: CDR1 KGHSH, CDR2 LQKENI. The sample taken for sequencing was PBMCs. This sequence originates from a man aged 25-45 years in good health and CMV-seronegative. The chain combines TRBV18 with TRBJ2-7, with D perhaps TRBD2 (5 bases). CDR3 sequence reads: CASSPPGSERLYEQYF. CDR3 DNA: TGTGCCAGCTCACCACCGGGTAGCGAGAGGCTCTACGAGCAGTACTTC. Using reference TRBV18 and TRBJ2-7 for the parts outside the CDR3, the full variable domain is NAGVMQNPRHLVRRRGQEARLRCSPMKGHSHVYWYRQLPEEGLKFMVYLQKENIIDESGMPKERFSAEFPKEGPSILRIQQVVRGDSAAYFCASSPPGSERLYEQYFGPGTRLTVT.